This T cell receptor beta chain was captured by sequencing in a study of cytomegalovirus exposure and HLA in healthy donors. Both 60 Vbeta primers and 13 Jbeta primers went into the PCR. Clones were sequenced by immunoSEQ multiplex PCR, and TCRdb holds only the in-frame ones, with some missing. The sample records 190,000 or so clones, about 79% being singletons. CDR3 length: 10 residues. Germline-derived CDR1 and CDR2 are SEHNR and FQNEAQ (reference sequence). V lost 10 bases and J lost 5, with 8 bases in between. Overall study results and limits: High sensitivity and specificity were reportedly achieved when the classifier diagnosed cytomegalovirus status. Clonal expansion was found to be greater in HLA-associated TCR beta chains than in equally common others in a later analysis.

Comment on this clone: Its antigen is undetermined.

The chain is built from TRBV7-9 and TRBJ2-5; D is uncertain. This sequence originates from a boy younger than 10 in good health and CMV-seronegative. The sample taken for sequencing was PBMCs. In DNA form, the CDR3 reads TGTGCCACCCTACTGGAGACCCAGTACTTC. Protein product: CATLLETQYF.